The sequence of this TCR beta chain was determined in a study of cytomegalovirus exposure and HLA in healthy donors (dated by TCRdb to the late 2010s). Notes on the research overall: The 700 or so repertoires of the first cohort and the approximately 130 validation repertoires were produced on the same platform, according to a later analysis. Along with the approximately 650-subject first cohort, a separate validation cohort of roughly 110 different subjects was used. To predict cytomegalovirus infection status, the study combined high-throughput TCR immunosequencing, statistical association of individual TCRs with disease status, and machine learning. The study aimed to test whether signatures of past pathogen exposure could be identified by cataloging public T cell receptors. Beyond this particular receptor, the publication reports: All 120 or so repertoires were used to score co-occurrence in the validation cohort in a later analysis, because that analysis had no HLA typing for the cohort. Of the cluster scores, approximately 95% were above 0 in a later analysis, which found that TCRs clustered in the first cohort also tended to co-occur in the 120 validation repertoires. Across donors, most TCR sequences were observed very rarely, whereas some public TCRs were present in many individuals. A total of 164 TCR beta chains were listed by the study as associated with cytomegalovirus. It was suggested by the authors that the approach could potentially be generalized to other disease states and immunological phenotypes. In vitro tests confirmed that a few of the cytomegalovirus-associated TCR beta chains recognize cytomegalovirus antigens. The classifier was reported to diagnose cytomegalovirus status with high specificity and sensitivity in both the original and validation cohorts.

To note about this clone: Its antigen is still unknown. No base qualities exist here, and no much larger clone lies one base off it.

Receptor libraries were prepared by the immunoSEQ multiplex PCR assay. The source study handled its data this way. A statistical classification framework was built for diagnosing cytomegalovirus status from the catalog of TCR beta chain sequences. TCRdb holds this immuneACCESS table with in-frame rearrangements only. Some clones are missing; in checked studies, unresolved V genes explain under half, and the rest has no known cause. Clonal size and the V and J genes are those of that table, whereas D and trimming came from the DNA. This sample gives roughly 260,000 clones in total; approximately 87% of them show up just once. Together, the top ten hold about 3% of the sample. Including cysteine and phenylalanine, the CDR3 has 11 amino acids. CDR3 DNA only is kept here, 33 bases in frame from base 1. V is pared back by 5 bases and J by 4 bases, with 9 bases lying between the germline termini. Sequences SQVTM (CDR1) and ANQGSEA (CDR2) are obtained from the germline V gene.

Donors formed part of the validation cohort, which comprised some 120 subjects and was distinct from the first cohort of roughly 600 subjects. The source material was PBMCs. The receptor comes from a man aged 18 to 29 in good health and CMV-seronegative. Recombination linked TRBV29-1 to TRBJ2-7; TRBD2 is perhaps the D gene, given 6 matching bases. CDR3 sequence: CSVRDLYEQYF. The nucleotides are TGCAGCGTTCGGGACTTGTACGAGCAGTACTTC.